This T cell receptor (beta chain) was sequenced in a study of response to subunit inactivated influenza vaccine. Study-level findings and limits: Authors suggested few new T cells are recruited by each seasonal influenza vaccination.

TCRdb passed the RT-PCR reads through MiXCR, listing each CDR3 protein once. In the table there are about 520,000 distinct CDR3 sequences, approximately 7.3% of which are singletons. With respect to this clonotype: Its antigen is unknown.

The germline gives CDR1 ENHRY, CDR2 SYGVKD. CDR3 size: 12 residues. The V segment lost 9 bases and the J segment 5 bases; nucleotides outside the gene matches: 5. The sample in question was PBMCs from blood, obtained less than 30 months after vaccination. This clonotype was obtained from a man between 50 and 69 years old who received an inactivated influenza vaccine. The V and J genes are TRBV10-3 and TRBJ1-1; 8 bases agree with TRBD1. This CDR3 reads CAIKQGGTEAFF. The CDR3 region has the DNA TGTGCCATAAAACAGGGGGGGACTGAAGCTTTCTTT.